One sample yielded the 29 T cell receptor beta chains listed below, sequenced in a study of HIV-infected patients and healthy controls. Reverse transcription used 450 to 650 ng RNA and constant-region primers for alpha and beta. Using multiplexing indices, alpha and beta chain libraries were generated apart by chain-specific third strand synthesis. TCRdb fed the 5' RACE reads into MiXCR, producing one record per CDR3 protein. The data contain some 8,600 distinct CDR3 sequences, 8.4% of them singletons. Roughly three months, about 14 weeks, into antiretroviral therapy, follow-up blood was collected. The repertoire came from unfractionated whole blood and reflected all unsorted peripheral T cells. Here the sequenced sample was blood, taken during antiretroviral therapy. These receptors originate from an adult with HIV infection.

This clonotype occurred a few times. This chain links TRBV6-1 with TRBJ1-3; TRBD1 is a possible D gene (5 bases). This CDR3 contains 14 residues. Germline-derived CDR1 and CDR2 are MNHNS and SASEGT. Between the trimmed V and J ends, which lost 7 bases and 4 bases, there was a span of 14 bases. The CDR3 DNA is TGTGCCAGCACTGACAGAATACAAGGAAACACCATATATTTT. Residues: CASTDRIQGNTIYF.

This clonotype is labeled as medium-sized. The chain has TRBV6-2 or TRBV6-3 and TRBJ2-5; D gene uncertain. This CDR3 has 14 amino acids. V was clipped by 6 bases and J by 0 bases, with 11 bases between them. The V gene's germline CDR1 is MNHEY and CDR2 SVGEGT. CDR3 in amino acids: CASSSDWYQETQYF. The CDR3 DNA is TGTGCCAGCAGCTCCGATTGGTACCAAGAGACCCAGTACTTC.

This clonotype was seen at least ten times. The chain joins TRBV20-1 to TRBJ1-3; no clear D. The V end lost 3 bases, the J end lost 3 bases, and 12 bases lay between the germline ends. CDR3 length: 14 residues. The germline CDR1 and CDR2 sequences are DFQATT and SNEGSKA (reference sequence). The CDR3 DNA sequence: TGCAGTGCTAGGAAGGCAGGTCTTGGAAACACCATATATTTT. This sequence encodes CSARKAGLGNTIYF.

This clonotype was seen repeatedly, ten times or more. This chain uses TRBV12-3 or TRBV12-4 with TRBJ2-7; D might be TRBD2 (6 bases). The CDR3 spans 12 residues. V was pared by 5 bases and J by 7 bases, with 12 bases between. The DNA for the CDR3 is TGTGCCAGCAGTAACGGGGGTGGAGAGCAGTACTTC. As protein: CASSNGGGEQYF.

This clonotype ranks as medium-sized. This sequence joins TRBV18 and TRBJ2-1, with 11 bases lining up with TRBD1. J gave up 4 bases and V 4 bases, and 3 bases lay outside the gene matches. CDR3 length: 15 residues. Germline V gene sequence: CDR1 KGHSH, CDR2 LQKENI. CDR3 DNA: TGTGCCAGCTCACAGGACAGGGGGCTTTACAATGAGCAGTTCTTC. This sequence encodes CASSQDRGLYNEQFF.

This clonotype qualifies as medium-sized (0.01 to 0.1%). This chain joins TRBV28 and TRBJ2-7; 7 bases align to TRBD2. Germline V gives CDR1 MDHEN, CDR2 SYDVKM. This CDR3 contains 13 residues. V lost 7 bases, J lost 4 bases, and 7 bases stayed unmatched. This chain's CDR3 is CASKNLGGYEQYF. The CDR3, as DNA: TGTGCCAGCAAAAACCTGGGGGGGTACGAGCAGTACTTC.

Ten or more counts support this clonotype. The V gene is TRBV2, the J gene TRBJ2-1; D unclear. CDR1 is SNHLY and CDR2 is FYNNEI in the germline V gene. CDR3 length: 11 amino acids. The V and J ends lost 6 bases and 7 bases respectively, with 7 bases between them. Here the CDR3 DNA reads TGTGCCAGCAGCGCACAGAATGAGCAGTTCTTC. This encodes CASSAQNEQFF.

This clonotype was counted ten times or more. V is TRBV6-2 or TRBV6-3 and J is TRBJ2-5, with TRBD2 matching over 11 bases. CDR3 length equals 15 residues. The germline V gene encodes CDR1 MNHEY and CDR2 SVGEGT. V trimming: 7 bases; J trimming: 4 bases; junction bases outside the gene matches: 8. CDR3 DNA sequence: TGTGCCAGCACTATAGCGGGAGGGCCAGGAGAGACCCAGTACTTC. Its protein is CASTIAGGPGETQYF.

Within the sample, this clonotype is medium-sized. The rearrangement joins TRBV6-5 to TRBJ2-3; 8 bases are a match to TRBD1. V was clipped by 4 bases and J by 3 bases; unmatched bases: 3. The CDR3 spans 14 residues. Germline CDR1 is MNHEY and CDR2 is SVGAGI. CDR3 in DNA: TGTGCCAGCAGTTCCAGGGGGCATACAGATACGCAGTATTTT. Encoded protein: CASSSRGHTDTQYF.

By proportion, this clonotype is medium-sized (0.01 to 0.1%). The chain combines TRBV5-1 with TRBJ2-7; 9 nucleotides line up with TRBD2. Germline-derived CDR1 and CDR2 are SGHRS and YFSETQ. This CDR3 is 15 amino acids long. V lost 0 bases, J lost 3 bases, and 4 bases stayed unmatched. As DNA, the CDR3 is TGCGCCAGCAGCTTGGGGACTAGCGTAATCTACGAGCAGTACTTC. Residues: CASSLGTSVIYEQYF.

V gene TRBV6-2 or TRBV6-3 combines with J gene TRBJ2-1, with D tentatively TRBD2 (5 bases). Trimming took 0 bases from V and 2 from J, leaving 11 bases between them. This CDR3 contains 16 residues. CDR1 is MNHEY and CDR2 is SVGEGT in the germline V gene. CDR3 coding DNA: TGTGCCAGCAGTTACTCTCGACGGGGTGCCTACAATGAGCAGTTCTTC. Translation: CASSYSRRGAYNEQFF.

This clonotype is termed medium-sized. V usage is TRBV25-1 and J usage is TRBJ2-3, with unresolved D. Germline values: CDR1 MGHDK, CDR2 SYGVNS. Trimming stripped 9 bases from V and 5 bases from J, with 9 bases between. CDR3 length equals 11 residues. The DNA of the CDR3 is TGTGCCAGTGCTATCGGAGATACGCAGTATTTT. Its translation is CASAIGDTQYF.

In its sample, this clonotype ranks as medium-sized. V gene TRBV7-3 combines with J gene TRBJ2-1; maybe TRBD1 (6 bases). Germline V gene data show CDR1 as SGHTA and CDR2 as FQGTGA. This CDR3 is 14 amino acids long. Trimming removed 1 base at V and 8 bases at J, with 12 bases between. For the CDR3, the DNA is TGTGCCAGCAGCTTAAACAGGGTGGGGCATGAGCAGTTCTTC. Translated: CASSLNRVGHEQFF.

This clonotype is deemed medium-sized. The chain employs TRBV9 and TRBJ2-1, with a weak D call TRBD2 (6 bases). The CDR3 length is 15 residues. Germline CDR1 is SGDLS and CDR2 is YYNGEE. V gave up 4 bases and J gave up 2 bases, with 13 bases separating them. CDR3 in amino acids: CASSPRGTPYNEQFF. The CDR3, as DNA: TGTGCCAGCAGCCCCCGGGGGACTCCCTACAATGAGCAGTTCTTC.

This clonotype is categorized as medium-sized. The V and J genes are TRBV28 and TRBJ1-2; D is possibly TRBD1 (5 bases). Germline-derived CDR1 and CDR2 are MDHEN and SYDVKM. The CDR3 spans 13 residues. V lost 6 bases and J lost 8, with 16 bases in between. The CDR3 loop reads CASSPDTVKGYTF. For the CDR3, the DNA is TGTGCCAGCAGCCCGGACACGGTCAAGGGCTACACCTTC.

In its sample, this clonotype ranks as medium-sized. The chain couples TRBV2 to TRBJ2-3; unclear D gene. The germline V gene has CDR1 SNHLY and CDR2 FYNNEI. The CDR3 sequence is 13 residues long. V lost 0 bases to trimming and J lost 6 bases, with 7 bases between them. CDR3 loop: CASSEAPQDTQYF. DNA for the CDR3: TGTGCCAGCAGTGAAGCTCCGCAGGATACGCAGTATTTT.

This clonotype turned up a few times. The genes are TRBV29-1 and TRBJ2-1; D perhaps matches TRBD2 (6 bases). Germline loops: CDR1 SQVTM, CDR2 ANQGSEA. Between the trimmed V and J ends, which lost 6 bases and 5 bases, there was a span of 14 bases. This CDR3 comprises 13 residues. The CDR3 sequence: CSVVRDFNNEQFF. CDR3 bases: TGCAGCGTAGTTAGGGACTTCAACAATGAGCAGTTCTTC.

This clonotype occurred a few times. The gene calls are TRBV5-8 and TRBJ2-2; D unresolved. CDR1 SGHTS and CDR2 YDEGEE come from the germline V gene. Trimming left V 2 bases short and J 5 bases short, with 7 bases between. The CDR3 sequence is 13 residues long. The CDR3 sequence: CASSFGRTGELFF. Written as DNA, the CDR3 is TGTGCCAGCAGCTTTGGACGGACCGGGGAGCTGTTTTTT.

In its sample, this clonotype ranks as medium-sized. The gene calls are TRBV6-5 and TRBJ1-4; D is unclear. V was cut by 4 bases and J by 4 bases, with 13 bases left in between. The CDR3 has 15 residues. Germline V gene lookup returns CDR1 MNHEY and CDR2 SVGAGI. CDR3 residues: CASSWNPNLNEKLFF. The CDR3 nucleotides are TGTGCCAGCAGTTGGAATCCCAACCTTAATGAAAAACTGTTTTTT.

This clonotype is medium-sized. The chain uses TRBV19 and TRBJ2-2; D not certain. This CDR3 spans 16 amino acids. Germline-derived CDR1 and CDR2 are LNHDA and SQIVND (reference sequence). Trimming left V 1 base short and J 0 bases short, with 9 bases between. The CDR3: CASSIGPQTNTGELFF. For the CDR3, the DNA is TGTGCCAGTAGTATAGGGCCACAGACGAACACCGGGGAGCTGTTTTTT.

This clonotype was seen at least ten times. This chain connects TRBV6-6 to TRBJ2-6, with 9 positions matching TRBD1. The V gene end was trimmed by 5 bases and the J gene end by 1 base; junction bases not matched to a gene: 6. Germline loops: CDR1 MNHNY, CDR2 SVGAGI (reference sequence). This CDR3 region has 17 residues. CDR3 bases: TGTGCCAGCAGTGCCAGGACAGGGGTTTCTGGGGCCAACGTCCTGACTTTC. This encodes CASSARTGVSGANVLTF.

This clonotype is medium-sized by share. This CDR3 reads CASSEGSPGELFF. The CDR3 bases are TGTGCCAGCAGTGAAGGTTCGCCCGGGGAGCTGTTTTTT. This chain connects TRBV2 to TRBJ2-2; D is uncertain. CDR1 and CDR2 from the germline V gene are SNHLY and FYNNEI. Trimming took 1 base from V and 6 from J, leaving 6 bases between them. CDR3 length equals 13 residues.

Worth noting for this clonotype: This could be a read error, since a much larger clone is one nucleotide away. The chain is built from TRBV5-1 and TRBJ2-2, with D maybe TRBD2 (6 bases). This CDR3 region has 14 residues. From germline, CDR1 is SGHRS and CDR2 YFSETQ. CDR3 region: CVSSLEGNTGELFF. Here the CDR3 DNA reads TGCGTCAGCAGCTTGGAGGGGAACACCGGGGAGCTGTTTTTT.

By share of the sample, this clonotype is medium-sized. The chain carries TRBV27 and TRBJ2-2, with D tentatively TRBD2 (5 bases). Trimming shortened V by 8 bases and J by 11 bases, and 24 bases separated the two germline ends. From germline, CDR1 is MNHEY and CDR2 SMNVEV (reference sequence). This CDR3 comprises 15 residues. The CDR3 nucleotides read TGTGCCAGCCGTAAGGCGGGTCGGGCCCAGAACGAGCTGTTTTTT. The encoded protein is CASRKAGRAQNELFF.

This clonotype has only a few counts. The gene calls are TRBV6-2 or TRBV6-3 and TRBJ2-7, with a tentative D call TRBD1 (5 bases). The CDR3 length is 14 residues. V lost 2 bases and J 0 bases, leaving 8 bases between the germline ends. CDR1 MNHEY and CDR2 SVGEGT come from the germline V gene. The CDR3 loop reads CASSYAGFSYEQYF. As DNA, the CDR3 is TGTGCCAGCAGTTACGCAGGGTTCTCCTACGAGCAGTACTTC.

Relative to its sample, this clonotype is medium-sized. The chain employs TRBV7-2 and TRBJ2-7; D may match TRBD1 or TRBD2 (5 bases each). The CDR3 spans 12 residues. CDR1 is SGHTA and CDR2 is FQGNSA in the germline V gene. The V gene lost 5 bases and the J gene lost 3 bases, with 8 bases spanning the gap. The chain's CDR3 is CASSPGSYEQYF. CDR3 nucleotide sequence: TGTGCCAGCAGCCCAGGGAGCTACGAGCAGTACTTC.

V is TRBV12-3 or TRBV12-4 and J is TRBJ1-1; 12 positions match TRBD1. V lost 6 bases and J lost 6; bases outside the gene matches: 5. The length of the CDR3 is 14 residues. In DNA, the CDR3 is TGTGCCAGCAGATCCGGGACAGGGGGCTCTGAAGCTTTCTTT. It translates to CASRSGTGGSEAFF.

DNA for the CDR3: TGTGCCTGGAGTGTAGGGTTTCAGCCCCAGCATTTT. Protein product: CAWSVGFQPQHF. This chain connects TRBV30 to TRBJ1-5; no reliable D call. The CDR3 extends over 12 amino acids. V was trimmed by 0 bases and J by 6 bases, leaving 6 bases between them. CDR1 and CDR2 from the germline V gene are GTSNPN and SVGIG (reference sequence).

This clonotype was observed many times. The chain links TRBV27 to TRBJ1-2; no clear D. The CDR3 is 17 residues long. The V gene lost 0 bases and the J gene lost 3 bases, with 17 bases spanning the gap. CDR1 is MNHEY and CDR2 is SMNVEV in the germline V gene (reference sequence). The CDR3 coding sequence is TGTGCCAGCAGTTTATCGGCAGGTTCAGTTCGTTACTATGGCTACACCTTC. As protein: CASSLSAGSVRYYGYTF.